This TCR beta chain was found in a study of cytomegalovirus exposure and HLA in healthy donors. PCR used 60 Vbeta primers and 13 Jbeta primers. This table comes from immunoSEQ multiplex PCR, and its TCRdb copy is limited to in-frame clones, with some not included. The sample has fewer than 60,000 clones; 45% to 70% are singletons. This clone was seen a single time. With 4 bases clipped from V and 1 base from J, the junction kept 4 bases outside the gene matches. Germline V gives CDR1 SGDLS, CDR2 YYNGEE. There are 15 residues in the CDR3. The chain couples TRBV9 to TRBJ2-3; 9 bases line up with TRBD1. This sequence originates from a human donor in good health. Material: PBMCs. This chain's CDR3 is CASSLRTGGTDTQYF. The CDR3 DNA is TGTGCCAGCAGCCTTAGGACAGGGGGCACAGATACGCAGTATTTT.